The following is a T cell receptor beta chain sequence with its context. The antigen is unknown. The CDR3 covers 16 residues. V lost 2 bases and J lost 6; bases outside the gene matches: 6. CDR1 and CDR2 (germline): SEHNR, FQNEAQ (reference sequence). This entry comes from a study of cytomegalovirus exposure and HLA in healthy donors. PCR involved 60 Vbeta and 13 Jbeta primers. Here immunoSEQ multiplex PCR was the method, and the copy in TCRdb shows in-frame clones only, minus some. The sample includes about 200,000 clones, 65% to 80% of them seen just once. Study-level findings and limits: Cytomegalovirus association was listed for approximately 160 TCR beta chains.

This rearrangement joins TRBV7-9 to TRBJ2-3; 12 positions agree with TRBD2. Sequenced sample: PBMCs. The clonotype comes from a man in his fifties or sixties in good health and CMV-seronegative. CDR3 nucleotide sequence: TGTGCCAGCAGCTTAAGGCTAGCGGGAGGGTCGGATACGCAGTATTTT. It specifies CASSLRLAGGSDTQYF.